There are a few counts of the clone carrying this T cell receptor (beta chain). The data belong to a study of blood T cell repertoires in COVID-19. Overall study: Donors in the United States, Italy and Spain gave samples during acute or convalescent COVID-19.

CDR1 and CDR2 (germline): LGHDT, YNNKEL (reference sequence). This CDR3 has 17 residues. V shed 7 bases and J 5 bases; nucleotides not matched to a gene: 14. The cohort comprised adults aged 18 to 89 years residing in some 24 US areas. Donors were grouped by their self-reported clinical history. Per the original methods: Amplified reference gene primers provided the basis for estimating nucleated cell counts. Profiled with immunoSEQ multiplex PCR; TCRdb holds only in-frame clones, not every one. V and J calls and clone size are copied from that table; D and trimming were computed from the DNA. The sample includes under 350,000 clones, under 95% of them seen just once.

This chain joins TRBV3-1 (or the pseudogene TRBV3-2) and TRBJ2-3; 11 nucleotides agree with TRBD2. Sequences were obtained from PBMCs or T cells enriched from blood (not recorded which). The TCR was taken from a man between 60 and 75 years old who had recovered from COVID-19. CDR3 in amino acids: CASTFYSGRGGGDTQYF. CDR3 bases: TGTGCCAGCACTTTCTATAGCGGGAGGGGAGGAGGAGATACGCAGTATTTT.